The rows below give T cell receptor beta chains drawn from one sample of a study of post-analysis software for immune sequencing data. TCRdb redid the calling of the PCR reads with MiXCR, one entry per CDR3 protein. The data contain some 800,000 distinct CDR3 sequences, approximately 44% of them seen just once; the ten biggest clones take up roughly 4.9%. Sequenced input: blood. These receptors were collected from a girl between 10 and 17 years old with multiple sclerosis. The CDR3 runs from the conserved cysteine through the conserved F or W. A D gene is named only where the DNA matches it firmly. A clone size is listed for some rows: how often the clone was seen (once, few, many), or a class if it is expanded.

abundance	j_gene	v_gene	d_gene	CDR3aa	CDR3nt
-	TRBJ2-1	TRBV20-1	TRBD1	CSAVDRDRRNEQFF	TGCAGTGCTGTCGACCGGGACAGGCGTAATGAGCAGTTCTTC
-	TRBJ2-7	TRBV7-3	-	CASSFNRDNEQYF	TGTGCCAGCAGCTTTAACCGGGACAACGAGCAGTACTTC
once	TRBJ2-5	TRBV7-8	-	CASSLGWQGSGETQYF	TGTGCCAGCAGCTTAGGCTGGCAGGGGTCCGGAGAGACCCAGTACTTC
few	TRBJ2-3	TRBV5-1	-	CASSLEGSRSTDTQYF	TGCGCCAGCAGCTTGGAGGGTTCAAGAAGCACAGATACGCAGTATTTT
-	TRBJ2-1	TRBV5-1	TRBD2	CASSLEIAGAKQFF	TGCGCCAGCAGCTTGGAGATAGCGGGAGCGAAGCAGTTCTTC
-	TRBJ1-4	TRBV5-5	TRBD1	CASSSSGGLDEKLFF	TGTGCCAGCAGCTCCTCAGGGGGACTTGATGAAAAACTGTTTTTT
-	TRBJ2-2	TRBV6-4	-	CASSDILGGELFF	TGTGCCAGCAGTGATATCCTGGGCGGGGAGCTGTTTTTT
-	TRBJ1-1	TRBV4-3	-	CASSQDTRVEAFF	TGCGCCAGCAGCCAAGATACCAGGGTTGAAGCTTTCTTT
few	TRBJ1-2	TRBV14	-	CASSSQGWYGYTF	TGTGCCAGCAGCTCGCAAGGATGGTATGGCTACACCTTC
few	TRBJ2-3	TRBV2	-	CASSADRDTFTDTQYF	TGTGCCAGCAGTGCCGACCGGGACACATTCACAGATACGCAGTATTTT
-	TRBJ2-7	TRBV7-2	-	CASSLRDRAFYEQYF	TGTGCCAGCAGCCTAAGGGACCGAGCCTTCTACGAGCAGTACTTC
many	TRBJ2-7	TRBV7-9	TRBD1	CASSLGDRPYEQYF	TGTGCCAGCAGCTTAGGGGACAGACCCTACGAGCAGTACTTC
few	TRBJ1-2	TRBV29-1	-	CSVEDSPNYGYTF	TGCAGCGTTGAAGACTCCCCTAACTATGGCTACACCTTC
-	TRBJ1-2	TRBV7-2	-	CASNHRGEGYGYTF	TGTGCCAGCAACCACAGAGGTGAAGGCTATGGCTACACCTTC
-	TRBJ2-1	TRBV7-2	TRBD1	CASSLQGANEQFF	TGTGCCAGCAGCCTCCAGGGGGCTAATGAGCAGTTCTTC
-	TRBJ1-4	TRBV6-5	TRBD1	CASSYYRTGENEKLFF	TGTGCCAGCAGTTACTATAGGACAGGAGAGAATGAAAAACTGTTTTTT
few	TRBJ1-6	TRBV5-8	TRBD1	CASSLTGGVSPLHF	TGTGCCAGCAGCTTGACAGGGGGAGTTTCACCCCTCCACTTT
few	TRBJ2-7	TRBV12-3/TRBV12-4	-	CASAFTGLAYEQYF	TGTGCCAGCGCCTTCACAGGGTTGGCCTACGAGCAGTACTTC